Following are 17 T cell receptor beta chains from one sample sequenced in a study of beta chain features in type 1 diabetes. Study-level findings and limits: In all four CD4+ subsets, TCRB CDR3 length was significantly, moderately reduced in type 1 diabetes.

Their specific antigens are unknown. Since all of the isolated RNA was reverse transcribed, expressed TCRB transcripts were what got sequenced. Method: immunoSEQ multiplex PCR; TCRdb's copy keeps in-frame clones and lacks some. The top ten clones hold 0.012% of a sample with a few hundred thousand clones, about 24% of them seen once. What was sequenced was naive CD4+ T cells from blood. Receptors originate from a woman in her 30s with type 1 diabetes.

The table lists this clone with a few counts. The chain couples TRBV11-2 to TRBJ2-1; 9 bases align to TRBD1. This CDR3 is 14 amino acids long. Per germline, CDR1 SGHAT and CDR2 FQNNGV. V shed 3 bases and J 6 bases; nucleotides not matched to a gene: 3. The CDR3, as DNA: TGTGCCAGCAGCTTCCGGGACAGGGTCAATGAGCAGTTCTTC. Translation gives CASSFRDRVNEQFF.

J is TRBJ2-1 and V is TRBV9; TRBD2 aligns across 10 bases. The junction had 7 bases not matched to a gene; V was cut back by 3 bases and J by 4 bases. CDR1 and CDR2 from the germline V gene are SGDLS and YYNGEE. The length of the CDR3 is 16 residues. The CDR3 sequence: CASSASGLAVYNEQFF. The CDR3 DNA follows: TGTGCCAGCAGCGCCTCAGGACTAGCGGTATACAATGAGCAGTTCTTC. The complete variable domain, with remaining parts taken from reference TRBV9 and TRBJ2-1, reads DSGVTQTPKHLITATGQRVTLRCSPRSGDLSVYWYQQSLDQGLQFLIQYYNGEERAKGNILERFSAQQFPDLHSELNLSSLELGDSALYFCASSASGLAVYNEQFFGPGTRLTVL.

This clone was recorded a few times. This chain connects TRBV10-2 to TRBJ1-5; TRBD1 aligns across 10 bases. Trimming took 6 bases from V and 6 from J; bases not matched to a gene: 5. Germline V lookup: CDR1 WSHSY, CDR2 SAAADI. The CDR3 runs 14 residues. The CDR3 protein is CASRGTGAVQPQHF. DNA of the CDR3: TGCGCCAGCAGGGGGACAGGGGCCGTTCAGCCCCAGCATTTT.

The chain has TRBV11-3 and TRBJ2-7, with TRBD1 matching over 11 bases. The germline gives CDR1 SGHNT, CDR2 YENEEA. This CDR3 is built from 18 residues. The junction had 12 bases not matched to a gene; V was cut back by 5 bases and J by 0 bases. CDR3 protein: CASSGRAGQGVSSYEQYF. The CDR3, as DNA: TGTGCCAGCAGCGGGAGAGCGGGACAGGGGGTTAGCTCCTACGAGCAGTACTTC. Filled out from reference TRBV11-3 and TRBJ2-7, the complete variable domain reads EAGVVQSPRYKIIEKKQPVAFWCNPISGHNTLYWYLQNLGQGPELLIRYENEEAVDDSQLPKDRFSAERLKGVDSTLKIQPAELGDSAVYLCASSGRAGQGVSSYEQYFGPGTRLTVT.

This clone showed up just a few times. This chain connects TRBV11-3 to TRBJ2-5; no clear D. Trimming removed 2 bases from V and 5 bases from J, with 9 bases in between. This CDR3 has 13 amino acids. Germline values: CDR1 SGHNT, CDR2 YENEEA. CDR3 amino acids: CASSLMSRETQYF. In DNA form, the CDR3 reads TGTGCCAGCAGCTTAATGAGTCGCGAGACCCAGTACTTC.

V usage is TRBV9 and J usage is TRBJ1-1; D gene uncertain. The germline gives CDR1 SGDLS, CDR2 YYNGEE. V shed 0 bases and J shed 1 base, with 4 bases lying between them. This CDR3 comprises 13 residues. CDR3 in amino acids: CASSVDQNTEAFF. In nucleotides, the CDR3 is TGTGCCAGCAGCGTAGATCAGAACACTGAAGCTTTCTTT.

The chain joins TRBV5-1 to TRBJ1-2; 8 positions match TRBD1. This CDR3 contains 14 residues. V shed 4 bases and J 4 bases; nucleotides not matched to a gene: 6. Germline V gene data show CDR1 as SGHRS and CDR2 as YFSETQ. CDR3 bases: TGCGCCAGCAGCGTGCAGGGGGCGGGCTATGGCTACACCTTC. Encoded protein: CASSVQGAGYGYTF.

This clone was observed a few times. The chain couples TRBV7-3 to TRBJ2-1, with a tentative D call TRBD2 (6 bases). The germline CDR1 and CDR2 sequences are SGHTA and FQGTGA. V dropped 2 bases and J dropped 9 bases, with 20 bases sitting between them. The CDR3 length is 16 residues. The CDR3 bases are TGTGCCAGCAGCTTAGGAGGGGATGGGGTTCGGGCTGAGCAGTTCTTC. Translated: CASSLGGDGVRAEQFF.

This chain connects TRBV11-2 to TRBJ1-2; D remains ambiguous. Germline V CDR1 and CDR2: SGHAT, FQNNGV. V lost 0 bases to trimming and J lost 5 bases, with 7 bases between them. This CDR3 contains 13 residues. The CDR3 region has the DNA TGTGCCAGCAGCTTAGACTTTCCGTATGGCTACACCTTC. This codes for CASSLDFPYGYTF. The full variable domain, its missing parts supplied by reference TRBV11-2 and TRBJ1-2, is EAGVAQSPRYKIIEKRQSVAFWCNPISGHATLYWYQQILGQGPKLLIQFQNNGVVDDSQLPKDRFSAERLKGVDSTLKIQPAKLEDSAVYLCASSLDFPYGYTFGSGTRLTVV.

This clone was recorded a few times. The J gene is TRBJ2-7, the V gene TRBV4-1; a possible D gene is TRBD2 (6 bases). Germline assignment: CDR1 MGHRA and CDR2 YSYEKL. The CDR3 loop spans 15 amino acids. V dropped 2 bases and J dropped 6 bases, with 17 bases sitting between them. The CDR3 here is CASSQLTLTSSEQYF. The CDR3 DNA sequence: TGCGCCAGCAGCCAACTCACCTTGACTAGTAGCGAGCAGTACTTC.

The sample holds a few counts of this clone. V gene TRBV2 combines with J gene TRBJ2-5; TRBD2 matches 10 bases. Germline CDR1 reads SNHLY; CDR2 reads FYNNEI. The CDR3 totals 13 residues. The V segment lost 7 bases and the J segment 3 bases; nucleotides outside the gene matches: 2. The CDR3 sequence: CASTSGSKETQYF. In DNA form, the CDR3 reads TGTGCCAGCACTAGCGGGAGCAAAGAGACCCAGTACTTC. The full variable domain, with the rest looked up from reference TRBV2 and TRBJ2-5, is EPEVTQTPSHQVTQMGQEVILRCVPISNHLYFYWYRQILGQKVEFLVSFYNNEISEKSEIFDDQFSVERPDGSNFTLKIRSTKLEDSAMYFCASTSGSKETQYFGPGTRLLVL.

In regard to this clone: An end of the junction differs from the germline gene, which may be a read error. This chain joins TRBV4-2 and TRBJ2-1; a weak D match, TRBD2 (6 bases). The CDR3 has 15 residues. Germline CDR1 and CDR2: LGHNA and YNFKEQ. The CDR3 is CASSQAETSNNEQFF. DNA for the CDR3: TGTGCCAGCAGTCAAGCGGAGACTAGTAACAATGAGCAGTTCTTC.

V gene TRBV6-6 combines with J gene TRBJ2-1, with D perhaps matching TRBD2 (6 bases). The germline V and J ends were trimmed by 5 bases and 1 base, with 6 bases remaining between them. The CDR3 has 13 residues. Germline V lookup: CDR1 MNHNY, CDR2 SVGAGI (reference sequence). The CDR3: CASSRGSYNEQFF. In DNA, the CDR3 is TGTGCCAGCAGTCGGGGGTCCTACAATGAGCAGTTCTTC.

This clone was detected a few times. The chain carries TRBV30 and TRBJ1-3, with D perhaps TRBD1 (6 bases). The length of the CDR3 is 15 residues. CDR1 GTSNPN and CDR2 SVGIG come from the germline V gene (reference sequence). The V and J ends lost 4 bases and 0 bases respectively, with 13 bases between them. The CDR3: CAWTRDTASGNTIYF. In DNA, the CDR3 is TGTGCCTGGACCAGGGACACCGCCTCTGGAAACACCATATATTTT.

The chain recombines TRBV29-1 with TRBJ2-1; D may be TRBD1 (5 bases). The CDR3 has 14 amino acids. The V end was cut by 3 bases, the J end by 2 bases, with 11 bases between. Per the germline V gene, CDR1 is SQVTM and CDR2 is ANQGSEA. CDR3 amino acids: CSVDPLGAYNEQFF. As DNA, the CDR3 is TGCAGCGTTGACCCCCTAGGGGCCTACAATGAGCAGTTCTTC.

The rearrangement links TRBV30 to TRBJ2-1; 8 nucleotides match TRBD2. The CDR3 contains 12 residues. The germline V gene has CDR1 GTSNPN and CDR2 SVGIG (reference sequence). With V trimmed by 2 bases and J by 9 bases, 3 bases remained unmatched. CDR3 bases: TGTGCCTGGAGTATCCGGGGGGGTGAGCAGTTCTTC. As protein: CAWSIRGGEQFF.

This clone turned up a few times. The gene calls are TRBV29-1 and TRBJ1-1; D is ambiguous. The CDR3 is 13 amino acids. The germline gives CDR1 SQVTM, CDR2 ANQGSEA. The V gene lost 0 bases and the J gene lost 0 bases, with 5 bases spanning the gap. In DNA form, the CDR3 reads TGCAGCGTTGAAGACAGGTTGAACACTGAAGCTTTCTTT. It yields the protein CSVEDRLNTEAFF.